Shown below are 5 T cell receptor beta chains from a single sample sequenced in a study of OX40 agonist ivuxolimab in advanced cancers. The repertoire was sequenced with immunoSEQ multiplex PCR; TCRdb's copy has only in-frame clones and lacks some. The data contain around 41,000 clones, about 88% of them singletons. The starting material was CD4+ or CD8+ T cells sorted from blood, obtained in a trial of the OX40 agonist ivuxolimab. Receptors originate from an adult with an advanced solid tumor such as melanoma, head and neck, liver or kidney cancer.

This clone is medium-sized in the sample. The rearrangement links TRBV19 to TRBJ1-5, with D possibly TRBD1 on 6 matching bases. The CDR3 is 15 residues long. Trimming took off 3 bases at V and 2 bases at J, with 11 bases between the two ends. Germline V gives CDR1 LNHDA, CDR2 SQIVND (reference sequence). CDR3 residues: CASSMLQGGNQPQHF. The CDR3 DNA reads as TGTGCCAGTAGTATGTTACAGGGAGGCAATCAGCCCCAGCATTTT.

The chain is built from TRBV11-2 and TRBJ1-4; tentative D call: TRBD1 (6 bases). The germline V and J ends were trimmed by 3 bases and 10 bases, with 12 bases remaining between them. The CDR3 extends over 13 amino acids. CDR1 SGHAT and CDR2 FQNNGV come from the germline V gene. CDR3 in amino acids: CASSLGAGGKLFF. DNA for the CDR3: TGTGCCAGCAGCTTGGGGGCCGGGGGAAAACTGTTTTTT.

The V call is TRBV28, the J call TRBJ1-5, with D perhaps TRBD1 (6 bases). Trimming pared 1 base from V and 12 bases from J, leaving 16 bases between. The CDR3 length is 14 residues. In germline, CDR1 is MDHEN, CDR2 SYDVKM. The CDR3 region has the DNA TGTGCCAGCAGTTTATCTACGGGCTGGGGGCACCAGCATTTT. Its translation is CASSLSTGWGHQHF. Combining the CDR3 with reference TRBV28 and TRBJ1-5 gives the whole variable domain DVKVTQSSRYLVKRTGEKVFLECVQDMDHENMFWYRQDPGLGLRLIYFSYDVKMKEKGDIPEGYSVSREKKERFSLILESASTNQTSMYLCASSLSTGWGHQHFGDGTRLSIL.

The chain recombines TRBV19 with TRBJ2-7; D is possibly TRBD1 (6 bases). The CDR3 loop spans 15 amino acids. Germline CDR1 LNHDA, CDR2 SQIVND (reference sequence). V lost 6 bases, J lost 3 bases, and 18 bases lay in between. The CDR3 DNA reads TGTGCCAGTAGAAAGGGGACACTCCCGATCTACGAGCAGTACTTC. Translating it yields CASRKGTLPIYEQYF.

The J gene is TRBJ2-3, the V gene TRBV29-1; 12 positions agree with TRBD1. There are 14 residues in the CDR3. V lost 5 bases to trimming and J lost 5 bases; unmatched junction nucleotides: 5. Per germline, CDR1 SQVTM and CDR2 ANQGSEA. As DNA, the CDR3 is TGCAGCGTTAAGGGGACAGGGGGCGAAGATACGCAGTATTTT. Encoded protein: CSVKGTGGEDTQYF.